Each of the 22 T cell receptor beta chains below was sequenced from the same sample in a study of shared clonotypes between healthy human individuals. TCRdb keeps only in-frame clones here, not all; method: immunoSEQ multiplex PCR. The sample includes some 1 million clones, roughly 80% seen only once; the top ten take roughly 1.4%. The sequenced material came from memory CD4+ T cells sorted from blood. The subset denotes: CD45RA-negative fraction. The receptors were sampled from a man younger than 30 in good health.

In its sample, this clone was seen a few times. The rearrangement uses TRBV29-1 and TRBJ1-1; TRBD1 matches 9 bases. This CDR3 contains 14 residues. V gave up 7 bases and J gave up 0 bases; unmatched junction bases: 6. CDR1 and CDR2 (germline): SQVTM, ANQGSEA. The CDR3 sequence: CSAGTGNMNTEAFF. In DNA form, the CDR3 reads TGCAGCGCCGGGACAGGGAACATGAACACTGAAGCTTTCTTT.

V usage is TRBV7-3 and J usage is TRBJ2-2, with 7 bases matching TRBD1. The CDR3 is 12 amino acids. CDR1 and CDR2 (germline): SGHTA, FQGTGA. The V segment lost 8 bases and the J segment 7 bases; nucleotides outside the gene matches: 4. The CDR3 sequence: CASARGNGELFF. The DNA for the CDR3 is TGTGCCAGCGCCAGGGGGAACGGGGAGCTGTTTTTT.

This clone was picked up one time. V and J are TRBV9 and TRBJ1-2; unclear D gene. CDR3 length: 14 residues. Trimming took 0 bases from V and 4 from J, leaving 10 bases between them. CDR1 and CDR2 (germline): SGDLS, YYNGEE. The CDR3 region has the DNA TGTGCCAGCAGCGTAGCTAGCCAGAGCTATGGCTACACCTTC. Translation gives CASSVASQSYGYTF.

This chain connects TRBV5-1 to TRBJ1-1, with D possibly TRBD1 on 6 matching bases. V lost 1 base and J lost 6, with 10 bases in between. The CDR3 runs 13 residues. Germline CDR1 is SGHRS and CDR2 is YFSETQ. The CDR3 protein is CASSLNGGPEAFF. CDR3 coding DNA: TGCGCCAGCAGCTTGAATGGGGGCCCTGAAGCTTTCTTT.

The chain links TRBV7-9 to TRBJ1-4; TRBD1 might be the D (6 bases). This CDR3 is 14 amino acids long. Germline CDR1 reads SEHNR; CDR2 reads FQNEAQ (reference sequence). With 5 bases removed from V and 3 bases from J, the gap between germline ends came to 10 bases. Here the CDR3 DNA reads TGTGCCAGCAGCCGGCGGACAGCTAATGAAAAACTGTTTTTT. Protein sequence: CASSRRTANEKLFF.

Notes on this clone: The same CDR3 also results from other DNA sequences found in this sample. The chain employs TRBV28 and TRBJ2-7; possibly TRBD1 or TRBD2 for D (5 bases each). V lost 5 bases and J 4 bases, leaving 15 bases between the germline ends. Germline loops: CDR1 MDHEN, CDR2 SYDVKM. This CDR3 is 14 amino acids long. The CDR3 loop reads CASSPRDRLYEQYF. DNA of the CDR3: TGTGCCAGCAGTCCCCGGGACCGCCTGTACGAGCAGTACTTC.

V gene TRBV19 combines with J gene TRBJ2-2, with TRBD2 matching over 7 bases. The trim removed 3 bases at V and 3 bases at J, leaving 4 bases unmatched. This CDR3 contains 15 residues. CDR1 LNHDA and CDR2 SQIVND come from the germline V gene (reference sequence). The CDR3 protein is CASSIYGGYTGELFF. The CDR3 DNA reads TGTGCCAGTAGTATTTACGGGGGGTACACCGGGGAGCTGTTTTTT.

The chain couples TRBV19 to TRBJ1-6; 8 positions match TRBD1. The CDR3 loop spans 15 amino acids. Unmatched junction bases numbered 10, after V lost 7 bases and J lost 8 bases. Germline V lookup: CDR1 LNHDA, CDR2 SQIVND (reference sequence). The CDR3 nucleotides read TGTGCCAGTAAAGCCGGGACAGGCGCATATTCACCCCTCCACTTT. Encoded protein: CASKAGTGAYSPLHF.

The V call is TRBV10-3, the J call TRBJ2-3; 8 nucleotides line up with TRBD2. The CDR3 covers 17 residues. The V and J ends lost 6 bases and 1 base, in that order; junction bases with no gene match: 12. The germline V gene has CDR1 ENHRY and CDR2 SYGVKD. The DNA for the CDR3 is TGTGCCATCAGCCCGACTAGCGCGGACCCTCGCACAGATACGCAGTATTTT. Amino acid sequence: CAISPTSADPRTDTQYF.

The V and J genes are TRBV9 and TRBJ2-4, with TRBD2 as a possible D gene (6 bases). V lost 3 bases, J lost 8 bases, and 12 bases lay in between. Germline V lookup: CDR1 SGDLS, CDR2 YYNGEE. The CDR3 runs to 13 residues. CDR3 DNA: TGTGCCAGCAGCGGCCACACGGGGGACATTCAGTACTTC. It is translated as CASSGHTGDIQYF.

A word on this clone: The sample holds other DNA sequences that translate to the same CDR3. The V call is TRBV6-6, the J call TRBJ2-3; D call uncertain. The CDR3 contains 15 residues. V was shortened by 0 bases and J by 0 bases, with 7 bases between the two germline ends. Germline V gives CDR1 MNHNY, CDR2 SVGAGI (reference sequence). The CDR3 DNA follows: TGTGCCAGCAGTTACTCCCGCGGTAGCACAGATACGCAGTATTTT. Protein product: CASSYSRGSTDTQYF.

The chain employs TRBV5-1 and TRBJ2-1; D might be TRBD2 (6 bases). The CDR3 sequence is 16 residues long. The germline CDR1 and CDR2 sequences are SGHRS and YFSETQ. V was trimmed by 1 base and J by 6 bases, leaving 17 bases between them. CDR3 amino acids: CASSLPEGTVRNEQFF. DNA for the CDR3: TGCGCCAGCAGCTTGCCCGAGGGGACTGTCCGCAATGAGCAGTTCTTC. Full variable domain (outside the CDR3, taken from reference TRBV5-1 and TRBJ2-1): KAGVTQTPRYLIKTRGQQVTLSCSPISGHRSVSWYQQTPGQGLQFLFEYFSETQRNKGNFPGRFSGRQFSNSRSEMNVSTLELGDSALYLCASSLPEGTVRNEQFFGPGTRLTVL.

For this clone: Being one base from a much bigger clone, this may be a read error. This chain links TRBV13 with TRBJ2-7, with D unresolved. This CDR3 has 13 residues. V was trimmed by 2 bases and J by 2 bases, leaving 7 bases between them. The V gene's germline CDR1 is PRHDT and CDR2 FYEKMQ (reference sequence). This CDR3 is CASSLLRAYEQYF. The CDR3 nucleotides are TGTGCCAGCAGCTTATTAAGGGCCTACGAGCAGTACTTC.

This clone appeared a few times. Other DNA sequences within the sample encode an identical CDR3. The chain uses TRBV6-1 and TRBJ1-1; the D is unclear. Trimming stripped 7 bases from V and 1 base from J, with 10 bases between. Germline V CDR1 and CDR2: MNHNS, SASEGT. The CDR3 covers 13 residues. The CDR3 region is CASILDGNTEAFF. DNA for the CDR3: TGTGCCAGCATCTTGGACGGGAACACTGAAGCTTTCTTT.

The chain employs TRBV18 and TRBJ2-3; 8 positions agree with TRBD2. CDR3 length: 13 residues. From germline, CDR1 is KGHSH and CDR2 LQKENI. V lost 6 bases and J lost 4; bases outside the gene matches: 3. The CDR3 here is CASSSGISDTQYF. The CDR3 nucleotides are TGTGCCAGCTCTAGCGGGATTTCAGATACGCAGTATTTT.

This clone showed up just once. The chain is built from TRBV2 and TRBJ1-5; D not resolved. V lost 3 bases and J 9 bases, leaving 6 bases between the germline ends. The CDR3 contains 11 residues. CDR1 and CDR2 from the germline V gene are SNHLY and FYNNEI. The CDR3 sequence: CASSDSGPQHF. CDR3 DNA sequence: TGTGCCAGCAGTGACTCTGGGCCCCAGCATTTT.

Concerning this clone itself: Other nucleotide sequences in the sample specify the same CDR3. The V call is TRBV18, the J call TRBJ1-5; 10 bases line up with TRBD1. CDR1 and CDR2 from the germline V gene are KGHSH and LQKENI. Trimming at V came to 6 bases and at J to 2 bases, leaving 7 bases not matched to a gene. The CDR3 consists of 16 residues. In DNA, the CDR3 is TGTGCCAGCTCTCCGACCGGGACAGGGGGCAATCAGCCCCAGCATTTT. Translation gives CASSPTGTGGNQPQHF.

The chain combines TRBV10-3 with TRBJ2-5, with TRBD2 matching over 9 bases. This CDR3 has 14 residues. The V gene end was trimmed by 11 bases and the J gene end by 2 bases; junction bases not matched to a gene: 9. Germline assignment: CDR1 ENHRY and CDR2 SYGVKD. The CDR3: CAVQTSGVQETQYF. The CDR3 nucleotides read TGTGCCGTCCAGACTAGCGGAGTTCAAGAGACCCAGTACTTC.

This clone came up a few times. Different DNA sequences within this sample yield the same CDR3. This chain links TRBV11-2 with TRBJ2-5; D call uncertain. The CDR3 consists of 13 residues. The germline CDR1 and CDR2 sequences are SGHAT and FQNNGV. V was clipped by 2 bases and J by 2 bases, with 6 bases between them. CDR3 in amino acids: CASSLWRQETQYF. In nucleotides, the CDR3 is TGTGCCAGCAGCTTATGGCGGCAAGAGACCCAGTACTTC.

This clone was seen a handful of times. The same CDR3 can be traced to other DNA sequences in this sample. The chain uses TRBV5-1 and TRBJ2-6; D not certain. Germline CDR1 reads SGHRS; CDR2 reads YFSETQ. Trimming took 4 bases from V and 0 from J, leaving 5 bases between them. CDR3 size: 14 residues. The CDR3, as DNA: TGCGCCAGCAGCCCTACCTCTGGGGCCAACGTCCTGACTTTC. Translating it yields CASSPTSGANVLTF.

This clone was detected only a few times. The rearrangement joins TRBV2 to TRBJ1-2; D is unclear. The V gene lost 11 bases and the J gene lost 8 bases, with 18 bases spanning the gap. Germline V gene data show CDR1 as SNHLY and CDR2 as FYNNEI. The CDR3 sequence is 12 residues long. The CDR3 DNA sequence: TGTGCCGGAAAAAATAGGGTAGGCGGCTACACCTTC. The encoded protein is CAGKNRVGGYTF.

This chain joins TRBV7-2 and TRBJ1-1; 7 nucleotides match TRBD1. Unmatched junction bases numbered 10, after V lost 3 bases and J lost 0 bases. CDR3 length: 17 amino acids. Germline CDR1 and CDR2: SGHTA and FQGNSA. In DNA, the CDR3 is TGTGCCAGCAGCTTCACTCCGGGACAGTTCATGAACACTGAAGCTTTCTTT. It codes for CASSFTPGQFMNTEAFF.